This TCR beta chain was profiled in a study of T cell responses to AZD1222 COVID-19 vaccine. A remark on this clone: Its antigen is unknown.

Measured with immunoSEQ multiplex PCR; TCRdb has only the in-frame clones, and not every one. Found here are over 85,000 clones, around 90% of them singletons; the top ten hold 7.8%. Notes on the study in general: Elevations in Spike-specific TCR breadth and depth followed administration of two AZD1222 doses.

Trimming took 5 bases from V and 5 from J, leaving 24 bases between them. CDR1 is SGHAT, CDR2 FQNNGV, per germline. CDR3 length: 17 residues. The sequence was obtained from an adult in good health. Here the sequenced sample was peripheral blood, taken on day 0 of AZD1222 vaccination. The V and J genes are TRBV11-2 and TRBJ2-5; D ambiguous. The CDR3 here is CASSRRPLVLGSETQYF. The CDR3 nucleotides are TGTGCCAGCAGCAGACGTCCCTTGGTGCTGGGGTCCGAGACCCAGTACTTC.